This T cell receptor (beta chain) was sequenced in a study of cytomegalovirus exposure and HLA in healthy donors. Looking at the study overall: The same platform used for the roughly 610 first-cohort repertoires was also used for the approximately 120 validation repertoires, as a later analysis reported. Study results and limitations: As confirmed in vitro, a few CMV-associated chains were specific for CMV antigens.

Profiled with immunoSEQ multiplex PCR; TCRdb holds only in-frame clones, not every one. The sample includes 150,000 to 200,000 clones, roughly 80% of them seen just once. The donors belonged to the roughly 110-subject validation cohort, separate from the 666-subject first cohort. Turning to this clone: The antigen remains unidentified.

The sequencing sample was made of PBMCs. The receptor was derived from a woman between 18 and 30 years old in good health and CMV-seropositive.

CDR3 residues: CASSVAGNEKLFF. The CDR3, as DNA: TGTGCCAGCAGCGTAGCCGGTAATGAAAAACTGTTTTTT. The chain has TRBV9 and TRBJ1-4; D gene uncertain. Germline V gene data show CDR1 as SGDLS and CDR2 as YYNGEE. V was cut by 0 bases and J by 4 bases, with 4 bases left in between. This CDR3 contains 13 residues.